This T cell receptor beta chain was recorded in a study of siplizumab effects on memory and regulatory T cells. Data came from immunoSEQ multiplex PCR; TCRdb stores just in-frame clones and leaves some out. The data hold about 91,000 clones, with 80% to 95% observed a single time. Germline V CDR1 and CDR2: SEHNR, FQNEAQ (reference sequence). The CDR3 is 14 residues long. The V and J ends lost 5 bases and 2 bases, in that order; junction bases with no gene match: 4. Sequencing was done on a sample of CD8+ T cells sorted from blood. The chain has TRBV7-9 and TRBJ2-7; TRBD1 aligns across 9 bases. The sequence was collected from a human donor in good health. The CDR3 protein is CASSRRQGAYEQYF. Written as DNA, the CDR3 is TGTGCCAGCAGCCGCCGACAGGGGGCCTACGAGCAGTACTTC. Using reference TRBV7-9 and TRBJ2-7 for the parts outside the CDR3, the full variable domain is DTGVSQNPRHKITKRGQNVTFRCDPISEHNRLYWYRQTLGQGPEFLTYFQNEAQLEKSRLLSDRFSAERPKGSFSTLEIQRTEQGDSAMYLCASSRRQGAYEQYFGPGTRLTVT.